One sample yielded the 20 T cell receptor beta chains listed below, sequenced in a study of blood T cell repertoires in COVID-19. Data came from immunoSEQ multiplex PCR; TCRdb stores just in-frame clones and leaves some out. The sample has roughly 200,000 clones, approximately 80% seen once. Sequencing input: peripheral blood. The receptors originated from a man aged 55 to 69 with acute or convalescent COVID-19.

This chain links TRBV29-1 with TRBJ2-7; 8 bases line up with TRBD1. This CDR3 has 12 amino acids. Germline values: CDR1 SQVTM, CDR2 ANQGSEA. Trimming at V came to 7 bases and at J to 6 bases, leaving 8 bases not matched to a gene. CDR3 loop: CSGGQGWREQYF. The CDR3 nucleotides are TGCAGCGGTGGACAGGGTTGGCGCGAGCAGTACTTC.

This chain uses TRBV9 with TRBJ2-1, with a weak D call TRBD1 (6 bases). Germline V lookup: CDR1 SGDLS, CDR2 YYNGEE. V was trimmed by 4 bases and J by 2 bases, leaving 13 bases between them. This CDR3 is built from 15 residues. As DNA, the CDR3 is TGTGCCAGCAGCCCCGGGACACTACCCTACAATGAGCAGTTCTTC. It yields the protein CASSPGTLPYNEQFF.

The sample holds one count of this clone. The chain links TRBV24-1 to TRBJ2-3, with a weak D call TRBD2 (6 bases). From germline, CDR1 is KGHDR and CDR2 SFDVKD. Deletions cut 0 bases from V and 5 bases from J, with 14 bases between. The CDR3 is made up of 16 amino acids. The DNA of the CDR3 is TGTGCCACCAGTGATTTGGCAGCGGGCGGGATAGATACGCAGTATTTT. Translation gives CATSDLAAGGIDTQYF.

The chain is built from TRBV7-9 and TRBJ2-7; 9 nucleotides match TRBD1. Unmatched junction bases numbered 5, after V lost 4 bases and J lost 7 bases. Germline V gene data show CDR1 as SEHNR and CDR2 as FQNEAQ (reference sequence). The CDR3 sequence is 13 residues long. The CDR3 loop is CASSYTGGREQYF. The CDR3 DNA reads TGTGCCAGCAGCTACACAGGGGGCCGGGAGCAGTACTTC. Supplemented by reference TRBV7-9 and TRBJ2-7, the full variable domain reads DTGVSQNPRHKITKRGQNVTFRCDPISEHNRLYWYRQTLGQGPEFLTYFQNEAQLEKSRLLSDRFSAERPKGSFSTLEIQRTEQGDSAMYLCASSYTGGREQYFGPGTRLTVT.

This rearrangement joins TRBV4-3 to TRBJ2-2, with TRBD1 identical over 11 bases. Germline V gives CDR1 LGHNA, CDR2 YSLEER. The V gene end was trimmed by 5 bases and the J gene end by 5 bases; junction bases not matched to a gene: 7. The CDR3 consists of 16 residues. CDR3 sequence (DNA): TGCGCCAGCAGCTTCGGACAGGGGGCGAGTACCGGGGAGCTGTTTTTT. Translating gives CASSFGQGASTGELFF.

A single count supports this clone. Here the CDR3 DNA reads TGTGCCAGCAGTCGGAACACTGAAGCTTTCTTT. Translating it yields CASSRNTEAFF. The rearrangement joins TRBV12-3 or TRBV12-4 to TRBJ1-1; D not resolved. The V gene lost 5 bases and the J gene lost 1 base, with 2 bases spanning the gap. CDR3 length: 11 amino acids.

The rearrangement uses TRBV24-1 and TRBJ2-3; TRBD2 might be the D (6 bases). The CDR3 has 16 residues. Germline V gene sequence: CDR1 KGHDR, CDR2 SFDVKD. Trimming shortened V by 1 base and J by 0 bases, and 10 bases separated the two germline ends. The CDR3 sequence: CATSDFGGPSTDTQYF. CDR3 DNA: TGTGCCACCAGTGATTTCGGGGGACCTAGCACAGATACGCAGTATTTT.

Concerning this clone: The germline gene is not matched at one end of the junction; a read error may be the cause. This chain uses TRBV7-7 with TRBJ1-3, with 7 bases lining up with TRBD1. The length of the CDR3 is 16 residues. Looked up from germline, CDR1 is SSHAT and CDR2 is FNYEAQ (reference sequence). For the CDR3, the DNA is TGTGCTAGCAGCTTAGGGGGCGCCGACTCTGGAAACACCATATATTTT. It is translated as CASSLGGADSGNTIYF.

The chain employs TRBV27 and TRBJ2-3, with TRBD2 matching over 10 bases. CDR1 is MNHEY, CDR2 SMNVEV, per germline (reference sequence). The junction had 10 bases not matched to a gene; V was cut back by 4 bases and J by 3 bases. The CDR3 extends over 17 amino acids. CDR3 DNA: TGTGCCAGCAGTTCAGGGAGGGGACTAGCGCTTACAGATACGCAGTATTTT. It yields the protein CASSSGRGLALTDTQYF.

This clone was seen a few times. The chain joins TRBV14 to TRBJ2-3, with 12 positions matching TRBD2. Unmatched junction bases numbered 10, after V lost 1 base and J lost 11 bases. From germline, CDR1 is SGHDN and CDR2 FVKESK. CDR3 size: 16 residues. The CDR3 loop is CASSQAGLAGLGGQYF. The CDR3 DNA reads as TGTGCCAGCAGCCAAGCCGGACTAGCGGGGCTCGGTGGGCAGTATTTT.

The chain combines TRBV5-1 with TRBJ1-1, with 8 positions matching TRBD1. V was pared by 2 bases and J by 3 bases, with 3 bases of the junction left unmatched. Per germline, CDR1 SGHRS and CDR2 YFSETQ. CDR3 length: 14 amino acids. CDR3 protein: CASSFQGAYTEAFF. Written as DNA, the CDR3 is TGCGCCAGCAGCTTTCAGGGGGCCTACACTGAAGCTTTCTTT. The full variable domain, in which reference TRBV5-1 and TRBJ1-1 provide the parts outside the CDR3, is KAGVTQTPRYLIKTRGQQVTLSCSPISGHRSVSWYQQTPGQGLQFLFEYFSETQRNKGNFPGRFSGRQFSNSRSEMNVSTLELGDSALYLCASSFQGAYTEAFFGQGTRLTVV.

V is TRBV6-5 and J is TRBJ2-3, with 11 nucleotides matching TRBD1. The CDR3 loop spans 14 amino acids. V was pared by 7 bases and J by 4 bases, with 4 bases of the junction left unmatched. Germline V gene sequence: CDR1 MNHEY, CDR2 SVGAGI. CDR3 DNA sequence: TGTGCCAGCATAGAGGGACAGGGGGCAGATACGCAGTATTTT. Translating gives CASIEGQGADTQYF.

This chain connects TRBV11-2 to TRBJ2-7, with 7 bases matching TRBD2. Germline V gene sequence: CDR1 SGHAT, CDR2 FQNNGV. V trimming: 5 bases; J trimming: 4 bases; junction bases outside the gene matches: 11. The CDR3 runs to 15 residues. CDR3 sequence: CASSPDPGGGYEQYF. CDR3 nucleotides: TGTGCCAGCAGCCCCGATCCGGGCGGGGGATACGAGCAGTACTTC.

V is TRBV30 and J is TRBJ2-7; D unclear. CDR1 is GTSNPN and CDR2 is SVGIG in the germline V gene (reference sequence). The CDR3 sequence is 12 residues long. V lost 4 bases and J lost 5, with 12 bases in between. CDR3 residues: CAWTTGPDEQYF. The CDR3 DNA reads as TGTGCCTGGACCACCGGTCCCGACGAGCAGTACTTC. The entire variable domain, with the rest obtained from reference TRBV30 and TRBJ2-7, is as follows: SQTIHQWPATLVQPVGSPLSLECTVEGTSNPNLYWYRQAAGRGLQLLFYSVGIGQISSEVPQNLSASRPQDRQFILSSKKLLLSDSGFYLCAWTTGPDEQYFGPGTRLTVT.

The CDR3 DNA is TGTGCCAGCATGGGACAGGGGACCAATGAGCAGTTCTTC. Translation: CASMGQGTNEQFF. The chain recombines TRBV3-1 (or the pseudogene TRBV3-2) with TRBJ2-1; 10 bases map to TRBD1. From germline, CDR1 is LGHDT and CDR2 YNNKEL (reference sequence). This CDR3 comprises 13 residues. V gave up 7 bases and J gave up 6 bases; unmatched junction bases: 3.

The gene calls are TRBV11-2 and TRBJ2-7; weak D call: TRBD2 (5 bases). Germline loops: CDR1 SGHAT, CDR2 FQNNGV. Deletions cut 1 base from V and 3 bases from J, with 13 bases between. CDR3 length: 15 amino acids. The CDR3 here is CASSLALGELYEQYF. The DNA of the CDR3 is TGTGCCAGCAGCTTAGCTTTGGGAGAGCTCTACGAGCAGTACTTC.

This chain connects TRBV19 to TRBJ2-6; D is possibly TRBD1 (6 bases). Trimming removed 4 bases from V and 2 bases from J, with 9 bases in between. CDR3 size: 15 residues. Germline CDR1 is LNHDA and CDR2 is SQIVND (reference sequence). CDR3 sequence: CASSRQGTGANVLTF. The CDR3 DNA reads TGTGCCAGTAGTAGGCAGGGGACTGGGGCCAACGTCCTGACTTTC.

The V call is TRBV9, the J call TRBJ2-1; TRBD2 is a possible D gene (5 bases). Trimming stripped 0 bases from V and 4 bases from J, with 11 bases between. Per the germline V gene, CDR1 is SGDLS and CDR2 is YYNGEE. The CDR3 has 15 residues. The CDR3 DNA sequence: TGTGCCAGCAGCGTAGCTGGCGGGTCGTACAATGAGCAGTTCTTC. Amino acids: CASSVAGGSYNEQFF. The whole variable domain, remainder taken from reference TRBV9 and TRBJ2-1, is DSGVTQTPKHLITATGQRVTLRCSPRSGDLSVYWYQQSLDQGLQFLIQYYNGEERAKGNILERFSAQQFPDLHSELNLSSLELGDSALYFCASSVAGGSYNEQFFGPGTRLTVL.

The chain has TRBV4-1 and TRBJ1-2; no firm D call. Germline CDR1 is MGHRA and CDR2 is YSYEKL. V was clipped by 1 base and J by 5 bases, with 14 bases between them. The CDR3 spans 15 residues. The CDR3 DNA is TGCGCCAGCAGCCAAGGGTTGGCCCCCAATTATGGCTACACCTTC. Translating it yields CASSQGLAPNYGYTF.

In DNA form, the CDR3 reads TGTGCCAGCAGCTTAAGCGGGGGGCCATACAATGAGCAGTTCTTC. It yields the protein CASSLSGGPYNEQFF. The V gene is TRBV7-2, the J gene TRBJ2-1; 9 bases align to TRBD2. This CDR3 has 15 residues. Germline CDR1 SGHTA, CDR2 FQGNSA. After removal of 2 bases from V and 4 bases from J, the junction contained 3 bases not matched to a gene.